Listed below are T cell receptor beta chains from one sample, sequenced in a study of cytotoxic CD8 clonotypes in ibrutinib-treated CLL. Libraries were prepared by immunoSEQ multiplex PCR; TCRdb keeps only in-frame clonotypes and omits some of them. The table includes tens of thousands of clones, roughly two thirds detected once. The material sequenced was PBMCs, taken at disease progression, from a patient treated with ibrutinib. The receptors originated from a human donor with chronic lymphocytic leukemia. Each CDR3 is given without its conserved first and last residue.

j_call | v_call | cdr3_length | cdr3_aa
TRBJ1-2 | TRBV5-1 | 14 | ASSRGQFTINYGYT
TRBJ2-7 | TRBV19 | 11 | ASSREVTYEQY
TRBJ1-1 | TRBV11-2 | 11 | ASSLWGNTEAF
TRBJ2-2 | TRBV19 | 11 | AGGLAATGELF
TRBJ2-5 | TRBV6-1 | 12 | ASGQGLTQETQY
TRBJ1-2 | TRBV9 | 12 | ASSVGTGGKYYT
TRBJ1-5 | TRBV6-5 | 11 | ASSTGLNQPQH
TRBJ2-5 | TRBV29-1 | 10 | SVDRQEETQY
TRBJ2-3 | TRBV5-1 | 12 | ASSVQGPQDTQY
TRBJ2-7 | TRBV7-8 | 13 | ASSLPTGATYEQY
TRBJ1-6 | TRBV6-4 | 11 | ASSTGDNSPLH
TRBJ2-1 | TRBV6-1 | 12 | ASSGKGYWAEQF
TRBJ1-5 | TRBV5-6 | 13 | ASTAGPYSNQPQH
TRBJ2-3 | TRBV6-4 | 13 | ASSALGGSADTQY
TRBJ2-1 | TRBV10-1 | 13 | ASSESTGGPQEQF
TRBJ1-1 | TRBV5-6 | 10 | ASSLLGQGAF
TRBJ2-6 | TRBV13 | 16 | ASSSLVGSLSEANVLT
TRBJ2-1 | TRBV4-1 | 13 | ASSYERGGLYEQF
TRBJ1-1 | TRBV28 | 12 | ASSLTGGPKVAF
TRBJ2-2 | TRBV11-3 | 11 | ASKGQGHGELF
TRBJ1-6 | TRBV4-1 | 19 | ASSQYKQGPYPSSYNSPLH
TRBJ2-1 | TRBV4-2 | 13 | ASSQDPGAGNEQF
TRBJ1-2 | TRBV19 | 12 | ASSTDRGYYGYT
TRBJ2-5 | TRBV30 | 11 | AWSSGLIGTQY
TRBJ1-2 | TRBV27 | 13 | ASSLSAGYKYGYT
TRBJ1-3 | TRBV5-1 | 15 | ASSPRTGNDAGNTIY
TRBJ2-3 | TRBV27 | 12 | ASSLNRRTDTQY
TRBJ2-1 | TRBV6-4 | 16 | ASSDLGLGSGRAGEQF
TRBJ2-5 | TRBV23-1 | 15 | ASSRYPDRAEGETQY
TRBJ2-7 | TRBV11-2 | 12 | ASSPGLEIYEQY
TRBJ2-3 | TRBV6-5 | 12 | ASSYGTGTDTQY
TRBJ2-5 | TRBV10-2 | 10 | ASRLDQETQY
TRBJ1-1 | TRBV18 | 14 | ASSPPRGGLNTEAF
TRBJ2-2 | TRBV7-9 | 15 | ASSPRQGRANTGELF
TRBJ2-2 | TRBV2 | 14 | ASSDSGILNTGELF
TRBJ2-7 | TRBV27 | 11 | ASSDRGPHEQY
TRBJ2-5 | TRBV5-4 | 14 | ASKTGGLAPQETQY
TRBJ2-1 | TRBV7-6 | 13 | ASSLEASGSYEQF
TRBJ1-5 | TRBV6-1 | 11 | ASSEMAIQPQH
TRBJ2-7 | TRBV6-5 | 13 | ASSYSEKGIYEQY
TRBJ2-7 | TRBV7-6 | 12 | ASSFTGPRDEQY
TRBJ2-1 | TRBV12-5 | 13 | ASGQTGSPNNEQF
TRBJ2-7 | TRBV5-4 | 13 | ASSLQRGPAYEQY
TRBJ2-7 | TRBV19 | 10 | ASSATSGEQY
TRBJ2-7 | TRBV5-8 | 14 | ASSYRGAAVSYEQY
TRBJ1-2 | TRBV5-5 | 11 | ASSFDPNYGYT
TRBJ1-2 | TRBV5-1 | 14 | ASSREVGTDNYGYT
TRBJ2-5 | TRBV6-1 | 13 | ASRTGLAGQETQY
TRBJ2-7 | TRBV2 | 16 | ASSWGQGAMLGSYEQY
TRBJ2-3 | TRBV30 | 9 | AWSVPDTQY
TRBJ2-1 | TRBV18 | 16 | ASSRGSGSTSSYNEQF
TRBJ2-1 | TRBV5-1 | 15 | ASSPSFSGGSYNEQF
TRBJ1-3 | TRBV19 | 13 | ASSPGRRTGNTIY